This T cell receptor beta chain was found in a study of radiotherapy plus CTLA-4 blockade in lung cancer. For the study at large: For 18% of patients, objective responses occurred, and about 30% had disease control.

In regard to this clone: Its antigen is currently unknown.

The ends were cut back, 3 bases at V and 10 bases at J, with 12 bases in the middle. The CDR3 spans 11 residues. The germline gives CDR1 DFQATT, CDR2 SNEGSKA (reference sequence). Regarding the study as a whole: Peripheral blood showed expansion of tumor-derived TCR clones after radiotherapy and ipilimumab.

Profiling relied on immunoSEQ multiplex PCR, and the TCRdb table lists in-frame clones only, not all of them. Among fewer than 65,000 clones, 75% to 80% were seen once, and the ten largest hold over 2%. The sequence derives from a human donor with non-small cell lung cancer whose response to radiotherapy plus ipilimumab could not be evaluated. The J gene is TRBJ1-2, the V gene TRBV20-1; no definite D call. The material sequenced was peripheral blood, taken from a patient treated with radiotherapy plus ipilimumab. The CDR3 protein is CSARPSVIYTF. DNA of the CDR3: TGCAGTGCTAGGCCCTCAGTAATCTACACCTTC.